The next 20 T cell receptor beta chains were all read from a single sample in a study of T-cell memory formation after mild COVID-19. A single record per CDR3 protein comes from TCRdb applying MiXCR to the 5' RACE reads. The repertoire includes around 250,000 distinct CDR3 sequences, roughly a sixth of them detected once, and 22% sits in the top ten. Material for sequencing was PBMCs or a T cell subset sorted from them (not recorded which). The source is a man aged 18 to 30 who had mild COVID-19 (a few samples of this study predate the infection). Cell type and time point are not known.

This clonotype was detected only a few times. The rearrangement links TRBV19 to TRBJ1-2; D not resolved. V was pared by 7 bases and J by 0 bases, with 9 bases between. CDR3 length: 13 residues. Germline CDR1 is LNHDA and CDR2 is SQIVND (reference sequence). The CDR3 loop reads CASKGEANYGYTF. DNA for the CDR3: TGTGCCAGTAAGGGTGAAGCTAACTATGGCTACACCTTC.

This clonotype was seen at least ten times. The rearrangement joins TRBV5-1 to TRBJ2-6, with 7 bases that match TRBD1. Trimming took 5 bases from V and 0 from J; bases not matched to a gene: 8. Germline CDR1 SGHRS, CDR2 YFSETQ. The CDR3 contains 17 residues. The CDR3 protein is CASSLQGIPSGANVLTF. CDR3 nucleotide sequence: TGCGCCAGCAGTTTACAGGGGATCCCCTCTGGGGCCAACGTCCTGACTTTC.

J is TRBJ2-1 and V is TRBV3-1; 11 positions match TRBD2. V shed 5 bases and J 2 bases; nucleotides not matched to a gene: 5. The CDR3 length is 16 residues. Germline loops: CDR1 LGHDT, CDR2 YNNKEL (reference sequence). This chain's CDR3 is CASSTLAGDPYNEQFF. In nucleotides, the CDR3 is TGTGCCAGCAGCACACTAGCGGGGGACCCCTACAATGAGCAGTTCTTC.

The chain employs TRBV12-3 or TRBV12-4 and TRBJ1-1, with D unclear. The V end lost 4 bases, the J end lost 10 bases, and 19 bases lay between the germline ends. This CDR3 has 14 amino acids. CDR3: CASSSDGLTRRAFF. CDR3 sequence (DNA): TGTGCCAGCAGTTCTGACGGGCTTACGCGTCGAGCTTTCTTT.

This clonotype was counted between two and nine times. The chain joins TRBV5-1 to TRBJ2-2; TRBD1 is a possible D gene (6 bases). The CDR3 totals 15 residues. The V end lost 4 bases, the J end lost 6 bases, and 16 bases lay between the germline ends. Germline CDR1 reads SGHRS; CDR2 reads YFSETQ. The CDR3: CASSREQGPAGELFF. The CDR3, as DNA: TGCGCCAGCAGCCGGGAACAGGGTCCAGCCGGGGAGCTGTTTTTT.

This clonotype was seen a handful of times. The chain couples TRBV20-1 to TRBJ2-5; 7 bases are shared with TRBD1. V gave up 1 base and J gave up 3 bases; unmatched junction bases: 5. The CDR3 length is 14 residues. CDR1 is DFQATT and CDR2 is SNEGSKA in the germline V gene (reference sequence). CDR3 sequence reads: CSARAFDREETQYF. Here the CDR3 DNA reads TGCAGTGCTAGAGCATTCGACAGGGAAGAGACCCAGTACTTC.

The chain has TRBV5-1 and TRBJ2-5, with 10 bases lining up with TRBD1. Trimming removed 3 bases from V and 3 bases from J; junction bases left unmatched: 5. This CDR3 region has 15 residues. Germline V gene lookup returns CDR1 SGHRS and CDR2 YFSETQ. This CDR3 reads CASSSSGTGEETQYF. The CDR3 bases are TGCGCCAGCAGCTCCTCCGGGACAGGGGAAGAGACCCAGTACTTC.

This chain joins TRBV29-1 and TRBJ1-4; D perhaps matches TRBD1 (5 bases). V was trimmed by 6 bases and J by 3 bases, leaving 8 bases between them. There are 12 residues in the CDR3. Germline V gene sequence: CDR1 SQVTM, CDR2 ANQGSEA. DNA of the CDR3: TGCAGCGTGCAGGGCGCTAATGAAAAACTGTTTTTT. Translated: CSVQGANEKLFF.

This clonotype was recorded a few times. The J gene is TRBJ1-5, the V gene TRBV12-3 or TRBV12-4, with D maybe TRBD1 (6 bases). The CDR3 covers 16 residues. With 6 bases removed from V and 0 bases from J, the gap between germline ends came to 15 bases. CDR3 sequence: CASRLLGGGSNQPQHF. The CDR3 DNA sequence: TGTGCCAGCAGACTGTTGGGAGGGGGTAGCAATCAGCCCCAGCATTTT.

This clonotype was picked up a small number of times. The chain carries TRBV12-3 or TRBV12-4 and TRBJ1-2; D unclear. Trimming left V 3 bases short and J 0 bases short, with 8 bases between. The CDR3 is 14 residues long. This CDR3 reads CASSFGLANYGYTF. The CDR3 nucleotides are TGTGCCAGCAGTTTTGGGTTAGCTAACTATGGCTACACCTTC.

This clonotype was recorded a few times. The chain recombines TRBV6-6 with TRBJ2-2; no definite D call. From germline, CDR1 is MNHNY and CDR2 SVGAGI (reference sequence). This CDR3 has 13 amino acids. V gave up 7 bases and J gave up 3 bases, with 9 bases separating them. Here the CDR3 DNA reads TGTGCCAGCAATCAACGGGACACCGGGGAGCTGTTTTTT. It translates to CASNQRDTGELFF.

In DNA form, the CDR3 reads TGCAGTGCTAGATGGGGTGGGGATGAGCAGTTCTTC. Its protein is CSARWGGDEQFF. The gene calls are TRBV20-1 and TRBJ2-1; D remains unclear. Germline-derived CDR1 and CDR2 are DFQATT and SNEGSKA (reference sequence). The CDR3 loop spans 12 amino acids. The V and J ends lost 2 bases and 8 bases respectively, with 10 bases between them.

Only a few counts were recorded for this clonotype. This chain joins TRBV4-3 and TRBJ2-2; D unresolved. The CDR3 extends over 13 amino acids. Germline V gene lookup returns CDR1 LGHNA and CDR2 YSLEER. V was clipped by 4 bases and J by 6 bases, with 9 bases between them. CDR3 loop: CASSPGEAGELFF. CDR3 nucleotide sequence: TGCGCCAGCAGCCCGGGTGAGGCCGGGGAGCTGTTTTTT.

This clonotype was counted between two and nine times. V usage is TRBV20-1 and J usage is TRBJ2-5; a weak D match, TRBD1 (7 bases). Trimming pared 6 bases from V and 9 bases from J, leaving 20 bases between. CDR1 is DFQATT and CDR2 is SNEGSKA in the germline V gene (reference sequence). This CDR3 is 13 amino acids long. CDR3 sequence (DNA): TGCAGTGCGAGGGGCAGGGGGGCCCCGGCCCAGTACTTC. It is translated as CSARGRGAPAQYF.

The chain couples TRBV7-3 to TRBJ2-3, with TRBD1 identical over 7 bases. The CDR3 is 15 amino acids. CDR1 SGHTA and CDR2 FQGTGA come from the germline V gene. V shed 4 bases and J 0 bases; nucleotides not matched to a gene: 4. For the CDR3, the DNA is TGTGCCAGCAGCTCGGGACAGATAAGCACAGATACGCAGTATTTT. As protein: CASSSGQISTDTQYF.

This clonotype was seen repeatedly, ten times or more. The gene calls are TRBV12-3 or TRBV12-4 and TRBJ2-5, with TRBD2 matching 8 bases. The CDR3 loop spans 15 amino acids. Losses at the gene ends were 4 bases for V and 4 bases for J; bases not matched to a gene: 8. CDR3 protein: CASSSQAGGLETQYF. CDR3 bases: TGTGCCAGCAGTTCCCAGGCGGGGGGCTTAGAGACCCAGTACTTC.

The chain links TRBV5-1 to TRBJ2-3; the D gene could be TRBD1 or TRBD2 (5 bases each). This CDR3 is built from 19 residues. The germline V gene encodes CDR1 SGHRS and CDR2 YFSETQ. Trimming took off 0 bases at V and 1 base at J, with 21 bases between the two ends. The CDR3 coding sequence is TGCGCCAGCAGCTTGGCCAGAGGGCCAGGGAAGAGGGGCACAGATACGCAGTATTTT. Translated: CASSLARGPGKRGTDTQYF.

The J gene is TRBJ1-2, the V gene TRBV7-2, with D tentatively TRBD1 (6 bases). V was pared by 5 bases and J by 4 bases, with 14 bases between. The CDR3 length is 14 residues. From germline, CDR1 is SGHTA and CDR2 FQGNSA. CDR3 coding DNA: TGTGCCAGCAGCCCAAATCAGGGGAGCTATGGCTACACCTTC. Its protein is CASSPNQGSYGYTF.

Concerning this clonotype: Germline is not matched at one junction end, which may reflect a read error. The chain has TRBV5-1 and TRBJ2-2; D may be TRBD1 (5 bases). The germline gives CDR1 SGHRS, CDR2 YFSETQ. This CDR3 has 14 residues. The CDR3 protein is CATSEYRGTGELFF. The CDR3 nucleotides are TGCGCCACCAGCGAGTATAGGGGAACCGGGGAGCTGTTTTTT.

The chain employs TRBV20-1 and TRBJ2-3; TRBD2 is a possible D gene (5 bases). The V gene's germline CDR1 is DFQATT and CDR2 SNEGSKA (reference sequence). V was pared by 1 base and J by 0 bases, with 11 bases between. This CDR3 comprises 15 residues. CDR3 nucleotides: TGCAGTGCTAGAGTACTCGGACTGAGCACAGATACGCAGTATTTT. Its translation is CSARVLGLSTDTQYF.